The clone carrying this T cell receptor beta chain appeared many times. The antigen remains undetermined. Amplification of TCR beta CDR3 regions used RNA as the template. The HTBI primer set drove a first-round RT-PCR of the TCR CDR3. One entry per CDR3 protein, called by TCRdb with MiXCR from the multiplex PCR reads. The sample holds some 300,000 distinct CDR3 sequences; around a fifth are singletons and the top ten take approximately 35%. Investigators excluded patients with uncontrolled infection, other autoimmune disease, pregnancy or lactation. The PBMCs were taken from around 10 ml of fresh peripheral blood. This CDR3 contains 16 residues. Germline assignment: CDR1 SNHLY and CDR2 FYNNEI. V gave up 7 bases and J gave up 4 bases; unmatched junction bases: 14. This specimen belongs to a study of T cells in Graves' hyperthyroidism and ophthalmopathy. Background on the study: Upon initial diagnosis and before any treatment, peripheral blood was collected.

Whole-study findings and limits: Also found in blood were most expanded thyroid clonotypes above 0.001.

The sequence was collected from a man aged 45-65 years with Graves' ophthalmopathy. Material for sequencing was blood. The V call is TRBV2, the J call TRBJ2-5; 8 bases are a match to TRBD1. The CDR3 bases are TGTGCCAGCACTCAGGGGGCAAAAGCGGTAGGAGAGACCCAGTACTTC. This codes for CASTQGAKAVGETQYF.